This T cell receptor beta chain stems from a study of blood T cell repertoires in COVID-19. Profiled with immunoSEQ multiplex PCR; TCRdb holds only in-frame clones, not every one. This repertoire shows about 170,000 clones, 85% to 90% found once; its top ten account for roughly 11%. Germline V gene data show CDR1 as SEHNR and CDR2 as FQNEAQ (reference sequence). The V gene lost 2 bases and the J gene lost 6 bases, with 16 bases spanning the gap. This CDR3 spans 16 amino acids. Material for sequencing was peripheral blood. The gene calls are TRBV7-9 and TRBJ1-4; D is possibly TRBD1 (5 bases). The receptor was isolated from a woman aged 55-75 years with COVID-19, enrolled during active disease. As DNA, the CDR3 is TGTGCCAGCAGCTTACAGGACAAGGGTCTTGATGAAAAACTGTTTTTT. Translating it yields CASSLQDKGLDEKLFF.